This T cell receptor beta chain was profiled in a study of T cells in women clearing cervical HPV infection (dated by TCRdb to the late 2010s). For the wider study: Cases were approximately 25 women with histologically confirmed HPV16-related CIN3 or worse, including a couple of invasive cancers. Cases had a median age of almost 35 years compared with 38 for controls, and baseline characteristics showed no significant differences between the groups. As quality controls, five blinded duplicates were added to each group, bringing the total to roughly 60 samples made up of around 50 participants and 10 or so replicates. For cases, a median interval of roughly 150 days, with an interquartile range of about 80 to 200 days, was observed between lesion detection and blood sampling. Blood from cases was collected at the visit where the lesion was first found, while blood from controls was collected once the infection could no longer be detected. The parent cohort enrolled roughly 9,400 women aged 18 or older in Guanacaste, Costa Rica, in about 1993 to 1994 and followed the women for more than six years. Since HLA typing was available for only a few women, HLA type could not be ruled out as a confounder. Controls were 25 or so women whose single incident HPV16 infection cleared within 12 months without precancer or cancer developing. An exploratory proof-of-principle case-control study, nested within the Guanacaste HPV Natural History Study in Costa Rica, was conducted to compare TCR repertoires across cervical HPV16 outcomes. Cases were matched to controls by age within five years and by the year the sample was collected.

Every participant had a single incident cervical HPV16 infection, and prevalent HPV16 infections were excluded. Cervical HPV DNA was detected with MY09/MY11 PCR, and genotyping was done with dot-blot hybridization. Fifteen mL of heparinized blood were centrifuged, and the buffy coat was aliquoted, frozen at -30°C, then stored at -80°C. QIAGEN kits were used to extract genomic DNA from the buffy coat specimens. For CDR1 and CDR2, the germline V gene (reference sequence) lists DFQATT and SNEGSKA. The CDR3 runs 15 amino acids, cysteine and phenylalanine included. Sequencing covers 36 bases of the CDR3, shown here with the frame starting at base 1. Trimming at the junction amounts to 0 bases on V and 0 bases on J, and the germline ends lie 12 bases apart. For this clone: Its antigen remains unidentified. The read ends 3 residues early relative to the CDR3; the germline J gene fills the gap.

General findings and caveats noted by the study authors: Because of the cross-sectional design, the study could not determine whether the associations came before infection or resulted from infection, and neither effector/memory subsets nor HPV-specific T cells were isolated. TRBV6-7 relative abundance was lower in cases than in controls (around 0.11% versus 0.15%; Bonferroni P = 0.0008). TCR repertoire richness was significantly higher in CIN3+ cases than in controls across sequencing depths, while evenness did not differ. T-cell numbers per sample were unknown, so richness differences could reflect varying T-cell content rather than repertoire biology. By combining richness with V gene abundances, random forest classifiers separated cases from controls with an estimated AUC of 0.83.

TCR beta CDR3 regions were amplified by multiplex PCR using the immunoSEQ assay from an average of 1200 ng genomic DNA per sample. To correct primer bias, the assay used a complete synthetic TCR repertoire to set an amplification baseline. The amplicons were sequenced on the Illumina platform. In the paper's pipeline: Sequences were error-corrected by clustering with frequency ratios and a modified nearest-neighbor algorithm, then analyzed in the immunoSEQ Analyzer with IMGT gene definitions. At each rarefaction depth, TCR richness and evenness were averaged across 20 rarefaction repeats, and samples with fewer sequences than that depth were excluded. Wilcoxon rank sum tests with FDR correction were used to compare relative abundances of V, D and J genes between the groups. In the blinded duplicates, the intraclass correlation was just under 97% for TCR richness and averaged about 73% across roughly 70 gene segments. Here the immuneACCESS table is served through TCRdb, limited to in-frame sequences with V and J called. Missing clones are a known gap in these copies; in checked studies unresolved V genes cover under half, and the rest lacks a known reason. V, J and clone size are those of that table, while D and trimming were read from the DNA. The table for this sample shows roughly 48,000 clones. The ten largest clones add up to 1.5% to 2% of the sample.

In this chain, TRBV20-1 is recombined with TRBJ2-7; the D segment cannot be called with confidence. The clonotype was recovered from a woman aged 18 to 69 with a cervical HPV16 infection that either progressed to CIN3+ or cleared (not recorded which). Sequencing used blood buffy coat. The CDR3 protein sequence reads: CSARDRLLSSYEQYF. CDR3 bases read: TGCAGTGCTAGAGACCGACTTCTCAGCTCCTACGAG.